The 23 T cell receptor beta chains below come from one sample, sequenced in a study of cytotoxic CD8 clonotypes in ibrutinib-treated CLL (dated by TCRdb to the early 2020s). The library was made by the immunoSEQ multiplex PCR assay. Imported from immuneACCESS, the table was reduced by TCRdb to in-frame sequences with V and J called. These copies leave out some clones; in studies compared against another copy, an unresolved V gene accounts for under half, and the cause of the remainder is not known. In this sample the table shows around 310,000 clones, about 80% of which occur a single time. The ten largest clonotypes hold roughly 6.3% of the sample. Specimen: PBMCs, collected before ibrutinib treatment. The receptors originated from a human donor with chronic lymphocytic leukemia.

The chain recombines TRBV7-6 with TRBJ2-1, with D possibly matching TRBD2 (5 bases). V lost 5 bases to trimming and J lost 7 bases, with 12 bases between them. The CDR3 totals 13 residues. Germline V gene lookup returns CDR1 SGHVS and CDR2 FNYEAQ. DNA for the CDR3: TGTGCCAGCAGCCTCACTCTAGCTAATGAGCAGTTCTTC. It specifies CASSLTLANEQFF. Drawing the rest from reference TRBV7-6 and TRBJ2-1, the complete variable domain is GAGVSQSPRYKVTKRGQDVALRCDPISGHVSLYWYRQALGQGPEFLTYFNYEAQQDKSGLPNDRFSAERPEGSISTLTIQRTEQRDSAMYRCASSLTLANEQFFGPGTRLTVL.

The chain combines TRBV29-1 with TRBJ1-2; D uncertain. The V end lost 5 bases, the J end lost 6 bases, and 10 bases lay between the germline ends. The CDR3 extends over 11 amino acids. Germline V CDR1 and CDR2: SQVTM, ANQGSEA. CDR3 residues: CSVSERDGYTF. CDR3 bases: TGCAGCGTTTCGGAGCGAGATGGCTACACCTTC.

The rearrangement uses TRBV7-2 and TRBJ1-4; D remains ambiguous. The CDR3 has 14 amino acids. CDR1 is SGHTA, CDR2 FQGNSA, per germline. Trimming removed 4 bases at V and 5 bases at J, with 11 bases between. The CDR3 DNA reads as TGTGCCAGCAGCTCAGAACAGAGGAATGAAAAACTGTTTTTT. This codes for CASSSEQRNEKLFF.

The chain is built from TRBV30 and TRBJ1-5; 8 positions match TRBD1. V shed 3 bases and J 7 bases; nucleotides not matched to a gene: 8. Germline loops: CDR1 GTSNPN, CDR2 SVGIG (reference sequence). CDR3 length equals 14 residues. CDR3: CAWSRDRPGQPQHF. CDR3 bases: TGTGCCTGGAGCCGGGACAGGCCTGGGCAGCCCCAGCATTTT.

This clone was recorded a few times. V is TRBV30 and J is TRBJ2-6; D gene unclear. The germline CDR1 and CDR2 sequences are GTSNPN and SVGIG (reference sequence). The V end lost 0 bases, the J end lost 1 base, and 7 bases lay between the germline ends. The CDR3 extends over 15 amino acids. The CDR3 reads CAWSVHGSGANVLTF. The CDR3 DNA sequence: TGTGCCTGGAGTGTACATGGGTCTGGGGCCAACGTCCTGACTTTC.

The chain carries TRBV5-1 and TRBJ2-4, with D possibly being TRBD1 (5 bases). In germline, CDR1 is SGHRS, CDR2 YFSETQ. CDR3 length: 16 residues. The V end lost 1 base, the J end lost 0 bases, and 11 bases lay between the germline ends. CDR3 in amino acids: CASSLRQLIAKNIQYF. The CDR3 region has the DNA TGCGCCAGCAGCTTGCGACAGCTTATAGCCAAAAACATTCAGTACTTC.

This chain joins TRBV7-8 and TRBJ2-7; D is uncertain. This CDR3 is 13 amino acids long. Trimming removed 0 bases from V and 2 bases from J, with 5 bases in between. Germline lookup yields CDR1 SGHVS and CDR2 FQNEAQ. CDR3: CASSLADAYEQYF. CDR3 DNA sequence: TGTGCCAGCAGCTTAGCGGATGCCTACGAGCAGTACTTC. The variable domain in full, with the rest retrieved from reference TRBV7-8 and TRBJ2-7, is GAGVSQSPRYKVAKRGQDVALRCDPISGHVSLFWYQQALGQGPEFLTYFQNEAQLDKSGLPSDRFFAERPEGSVSTLKIQRTQQEDSAVYLCASSLADAYEQYFGPGTRLTVT.

The chain carries TRBV5-6 and TRBJ1-5; possible D gene TRBD1, 6 bases. The CDR3 totals 16 residues. Trimming cost V 1 base and J 2 bases, with 13 bases left between them. Germline V lookup: CDR1 SGHDT, CDR2 YYEEEE. The CDR3 nucleotides read TGTGCCAGCAGCTTGATGGTACAGGGAGGCAATCAGCCCCAGCATTTT. Its protein product is CASSLMVQGGNQPQHF.

This chain connects TRBV11-2 to TRBJ1-2; the D gene is possibly TRBD1 (6 bases). V gave up 1 base and J gave up 5 bases, with 17 bases separating them. The germline gives CDR1 SGHAT, CDR2 FQNNGV. The CDR3 is 16 residues long. The CDR3: CASSLATGPNGYGYTF. The DNA of the CDR3 is TGTGCCAGCAGCTTAGCTACAGGGCCCAATGGATATGGCTACACCTTC.

CDR3 region: CAWSVSQGRGYTF. The CDR3 nucleotides are TGTGCCTGGAGTGTATCTCAGGGGCGAGGCTACACCTTC. The chain couples TRBV30 to TRBJ1-2; perhaps TRBD1 as D (6 bases). Germline-derived CDR1 and CDR2 are GTSNPN and SVGIG (reference sequence). This CDR3 comprises 13 residues. Trimming removed 0 bases at V and 8 bases at J, with 13 bases between.

The rearrangement links TRBV7-2 to TRBJ2-1; 9 nucleotides line up with TRBD2. Trimming took 8 bases from V and 1 from J; bases not matched to a gene: 12. From germline, CDR1 is SGHTA and CDR2 FQGNSA. The length of the CDR3 is 17 residues. Written as DNA, the CDR3 is TGTGCCAGCCTCTATGAAGCGGGGGGAAGGTCCTACAATGAGCAGTTCTTC. It translates to CASLYEAGGRSYNEQFF.

The chain recombines TRBV5-6 with TRBJ1-1; TRBD1 is a possible D gene (5 bases). The CDR3 is made up of 15 amino acids. Trimming pared 2 bases from V and 5 bases from J, leaving 16 bases between. Germline V gives CDR1 SGHDT, CDR2 YYEEEE. The CDR3, as DNA: TGTGCCAGCAGCTTAATGAGTCAGGGTGGGACTGAAGCTTTCTTT. It specifies CASSLMSQGGTEAFF.

The gene calls are TRBV19 and TRBJ1-5, with 10 positions matching TRBD1. The CDR3 is 18 residues long. CDR1 is LNHDA and CDR2 is SQIVND in the germline V gene (reference sequence). V trimming: 0 bases; J trimming: 5 bases; junction bases outside the gene matches: 10. The CDR3 coding sequence is TGTGCCAGTAGTATAGAGGCTCACTATGGACAGGGGGATCAGCCCCAGCATTTT. Translated, it gives CASSIEAHYGQGDQPQHF.

This clone was seen a single time. The chain recombines TRBV5-1 with TRBJ2-1, with D tentatively TRBD1 (5 bases). V was pared by 2 bases and J by 9 bases, with 18 bases between. Germline assignment: CDR1 SGHRS and CDR2 YFSETQ. The CDR3 length is 15 residues. The CDR3 nucleotides are TGCGCCAGCAGCTTCCTCCAGGGCCCCTCGGGTGAGCAGTTCTTC. Its translation: CASSFLQGPSGEQFF.

CDR3 nucleotide sequence: TGTGCCAGCAGCTTAGGCCTGGCTAGTGGGAGCACAGATACGCAGTATTTT. Amino acid sequence: CASSLGLASGSTDTQYF. The chain links TRBV13 to TRBJ2-3; D ambiguous. The CDR3 spans 17 residues. Deletions cut 0 bases from V and 0 bases from J, with 13 bases between. Germline CDR1 and CDR2: PRHDT and FYEKMQ (reference sequence).

The chain carries TRBV7-9 and TRBJ2-2; D ambiguous. Trimming stripped 2 bases from V and 5 bases from J, with 15 bases between. Germline V gene data show CDR1 as SEHNR and CDR2 as FQNEAQ (reference sequence). This CDR3 contains 16 residues. CDR3 loop: CASSLLTGVRTGELFF. DNA for the CDR3: TGTGCCAGCAGCTTACTTACGGGTGTGAGAACCGGGGAGCTGTTTTTT. Using reference TRBV7-9 and TRBJ2-2 for the parts outside the CDR3, the full variable domain is DTGVSQNPRHKITKRGQNVTFRCDPISEHNRLYWYRQTLGQGPEFLTYFQNEAQLEKSRLLSDRFSAERPKGSFSTLEIQRTEQGDSAMYLCASSLLTGVRTGELFFGEGSRLTVL.

The V and J genes are TRBV10-3 and TRBJ1-1, with D unresolved. CDR1 and CDR2 (germline): ENHRY, SYGVKD. CDR3 length: 13 amino acids. V was shortened by 3 bases and J by 1 base, with 6 bases between the two germline ends. This CDR3 is CAISDPRNTEAFF. The CDR3 DNA sequence: TGTGCCATCAGTGACCCAAGGAACACTGAAGCTTTCTTT.

The gene calls are TRBV21-1 and TRBJ1-1; TRBD1 reflects the table's D call only, with no check against the DNA. TRBV21-1 is a documented pseudogene. CDR3 length equals 16 residues. This CDR3 is CASRYGLRDRELEAFF. The CDR3 coding sequence is TGTGCCAGCAGGTATGGGCTTCGGGACAGGGAGCTTGAAGCTTTCTTT.

The V and J genes are TRBV11-3 and TRBJ2-1, with D possibly TRBD2 on 5 matching bases. The V end lost 1 base, the J end lost 2 bases, and 12 bases lay between the germline ends. The CDR3 consists of 16 residues. Germline V gene lookup returns CDR1 SGHNT and CDR2 YENEEA. Written as DNA, the CDR3 is TGTGCCAGCAGCTTAGGGGGAGACGGCCCCTACAATGAGCAGTTCTTC. It encodes CASSLGGDGPYNEQFF.

In this sample, this clone turned up a few times. The gene calls are TRBV7-9 and TRBJ2-7; maybe TRBD2 (5 bases). CDR1 is SEHNR, CDR2 FQNEAQ, per germline (reference sequence). Trimming cost V 1 base and J 4 bases, with 14 bases left between them. The CDR3 totals 15 residues. The CDR3 bases are TGTGCCAGCAGCTTAGATCACATTGGAGGATACGAGCAGTACTTC. This codes for CASSLDHIGGYEQYF.

The chain recombines TRBV9 with TRBJ2-7; 7 positions agree with TRBD1. This CDR3 is built from 14 residues. Losses at the gene ends were 3 bases for V and 3 bases for J; bases not matched to a gene: 6. CDR1 is SGDLS and CDR2 is YYNGEE in the germline V gene. CDR3 nucleotide sequence: TGTGCCAGCAGCGCAGGGGGATTTTTCTACGAGCAGTACTTC. It yields the protein CASSAGGFFYEQYF.

The chain carries TRBV11-2 and TRBJ2-1; possible D gene TRBD2, 5 bases. The CDR3 has 13 residues. Per the germline V gene, CDR1 is SGHAT and CDR2 is FQNNGV. V lost 5 bases to trimming and J lost 5 bases, with 10 bases between them. The CDR3 reads CASSLGLNNEQFF. The CDR3 DNA follows: TGTGCCAGCAGCCTAGGACTGAACAATGAGCAGTTCTTC.

This clone was found a few times. In the same sample, other DNA sequences code for this CDR3. The J gene is TRBJ2-3, the V gene TRBV2, with D unclear. The ends were cut back, 4 bases at V and 2 bases at J, with 4 bases in the middle. This CDR3 contains 12 residues. Germline V lookup: CDR1 SNHLY, CDR2 FYNNEI. This CDR3 reads CASSVDTDTQYF. The CDR3 nucleotides are TGTGCCAGCAGTGTCGACACAGATACGCAGTATTTT. Using reference TRBV2 and TRBJ2-3 for the parts outside the CDR3, the full variable domain is EPEVTQTPSHQVTQMGQEVILRCVPISNHLYFYWYRQILGQKVEFLVSFYNNEISEKSEIFDDQFSVERPDGSNFTLKIRSTKLEDSAMYFCASSVDTDTQYFGPGTRLTVL.